This TCR beta chain was sequenced in a study of cytomegalovirus exposure and HLA in healthy donors. Findings and limits, study-wide: In vitro assays verified that a few CMV-associated chains recognized CMV antigens specifically.

This CDR3 has 16 residues. Per the germline V gene, CDR1 is MGHRA and CDR2 is YSYEKL. V lost 5 bases, J lost 3 bases, and 10 bases stayed unmatched. Remarks on this clone: The antigen remains unidentified.

The method was immunoSEQ multiplex PCR; TCRdb's version includes in-frame clones alone and lacks a portion of them. Here the sample spans roughly 270,000 clones, roughly 90% being singletons. J is TRBJ2-1 and V is TRBV4-1; 7 bases line up with TRBD1. Sequenced input: PBMCs. This TCR was sampled from a young woman in good health and CMV-seronegative. CDR3 amino acids: CASSFNRDSDYNEQFF. For the CDR3, the DNA is TGCGCCAGCAGCTTCAACCGGGACAGCGACTACAATGAGCAGTTCTTC.